Below, one T cell receptor (beta chain) is given with its context. Its specificity is unknown. This sample is drawn from a study of PD-L1 blockade in urothelial cancer. Study details: After treatment start, blood was analyzed at 3 weeks (second dose) and at 6 weeks. T cell content in blood samples showed a median of 141,255. Study findings and constraints: Lower than median blood TCR clonality before treatment predicted better survival.

Repertoires were generated with immunoSEQ multiplex PCR, while TCRdb's copy carries only in-frame clones and drops some. Among about 87,000 clones listed, over 80% were seen once. Germline V gene sequence: CDR1 SNHLY, CDR2 FYNNEI. The CDR3 has 12 amino acids. V lost 9 bases to trimming and J lost 2 bases, with 10 bases between them. The time point: pretreatment peripheral blood. Urothelial carcinoma in patients was locally advanced or metastatic. The source is a man between 60 and 75 years old with urothelial cancer. This rearrangement joins TRBV2 to TRBJ1-2, with D possibly being TRBD1 (6 bases). The sequencing here drew on PBMCs, taken around atezolizumab (anti-PD-L1) treatment. Written as DNA, the CDR3 is TGTGCCAGTACAGGGCCCAACTATGGCTACACCTTC. Translating it yields CASTGPNYGYTF.